This T cell receptor beta chain was obtained from a study of response to subunit inactivated influenza vaccine (dated by TCRdb to between 2018 and 2020). Broadly, across the study: Deep quantitative T cell receptor repertoire profiling was used in the study to track responses to a trivalent subunit inactivated influenza vaccine.

On the study overall, not on this receptor specifically: It was suggested by the authors that each seasonal influenza vaccination may recruit only a limited number of new T cells.

This clonotype occurred many times. Its cognate antigen has yet to be identified. The input lacks base qualities; no much larger clone sits a single base away. The library was built by means of RT-PCR. Sequenced using an Illumina HiSeq 2500. TCRdb itself trimmed the public reads at Q25 with fastp, ran MiXCR and retained productive beta chains. Duplicate CDR3 protein sequences are folded into a single record with the most common DNA and genes. Recorded for this sample are around 320,000 distinct CDR3 sequences; 20% to 25% of them occurred a single time. 10% of the sample is taken by the ten largest. V loses 4 bases at its end and J loses 1 base; junction bases beyond the gene matches: 4. From the germline V gene, CDR1 is MNHEY and CDR2 is SVGAGI. Measured from the cysteine to the phenylalanine, the CDR3 is 15 residues long. The DNA shown is the 45-base CDR3, in frame from base 1.

Specimen: PBMCs from blood, collected less than 22 months after vaccination. The rearranged chain carries TRBV6-5 and TRBJ1-1; 9 bases in the junction line up with TRBD1. The TCR sequence derives from a man in his fifties or sixties who received an inactivated influenza vaccine. Donor details come from another sample of the same person, matched by shared clones. The DNA sequence is TGTGCCAGCAGTTCTCCGGGACAGGGGAACACTGAAGCTTTCTTT. Translated, it reads CASSSPGQGNTEAFF.